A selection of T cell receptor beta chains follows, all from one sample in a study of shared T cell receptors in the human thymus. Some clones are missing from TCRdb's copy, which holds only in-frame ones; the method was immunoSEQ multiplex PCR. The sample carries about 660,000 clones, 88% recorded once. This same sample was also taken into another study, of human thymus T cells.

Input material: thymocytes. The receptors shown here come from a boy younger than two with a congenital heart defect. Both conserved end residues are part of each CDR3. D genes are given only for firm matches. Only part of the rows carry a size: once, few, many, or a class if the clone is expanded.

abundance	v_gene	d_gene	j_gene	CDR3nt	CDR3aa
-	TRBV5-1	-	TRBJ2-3	TGCGCCAGCAGCTTGGCAGCGTCGGATAATAACACAGATACGCAGTATTTT	CASSLAASDNNTDTQYF
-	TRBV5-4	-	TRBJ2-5	TGTGCCAGCAGCAACACAGGGTCTCAAGAGACCCAGTACTTC	CASSNTGSQETQYF
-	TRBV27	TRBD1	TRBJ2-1	TGTGCCAGCAGTGCAGACCAGGGGGCCGGTGAGCAGTTCTTC	CASSADQGAGEQFF
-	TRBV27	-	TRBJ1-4	TGTGCCAGCAGTCCCGGGGATGAAAAACTGTTTTTT	CASSPGDEKLFF
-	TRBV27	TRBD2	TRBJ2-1	TGTGCCAGCATGTATCAGCGGGAGGGCGACTCCGCCAATGAGCAGTTCTTC	CASMYQREGDSANEQFF
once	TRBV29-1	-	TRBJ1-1	TGCAGCGTACCGGGGATGAACACTGAAGCTTTCTTT	CSVPGMNTEAFF
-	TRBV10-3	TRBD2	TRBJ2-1	TGTGCCATCAGTGACAGTCTAGCGGGCCGCCCCTACAATGAGCAGTTCTTC	CAISDSLAGRPYNEQFF
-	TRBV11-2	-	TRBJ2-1	TGTGCCAGCAGCCCTCAGGGGCAGGAGTGGCTCAATGAGCAGTTCTTC	CASSPQGQEWLNEQFF
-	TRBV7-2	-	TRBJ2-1	TGTGCCAGCAGCTTAGTAGGGAGCACTAACAATGAGCAGTTCTTC	CASSLVGSTNNEQFF
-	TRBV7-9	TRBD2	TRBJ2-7	TGTGCCAGCAGCCGGAGACTAGCGGGAGGTTCCTACGAGCAGTACTTC	CASSRRLAGGSYEQYF
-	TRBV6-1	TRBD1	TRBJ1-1	TGTGCCAGCAGTGCGGGGGACAGAGACACTGAAGCTTTCTTT	CASSAGDRDTEAFF
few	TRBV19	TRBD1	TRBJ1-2	TGTGCCAGTACCCGGACAGGGGGCGACTATGGCTACACCTTC	CASTRTGGDYGYTF
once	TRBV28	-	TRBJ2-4	TGTGCCAGCGCGAAAAACATTCAGTACTTC	CASAKNIQYF
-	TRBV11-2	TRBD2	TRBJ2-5	TGTGCCAGCAGCTTAGACGGGCGGGAGACTCTGAGTCCGGAAGAGACCCAGTACTTC	CASSLDGRETLSPEETQYF
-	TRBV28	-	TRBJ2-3	TGTGCCATTCTTGGCGAGGGGCGGGACCGGACCAATACGCAGTATTTT	CAILGEGRDRTNTQYF
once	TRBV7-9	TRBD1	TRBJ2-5	TGTGCCATCGACAGGGTTTGGGAGACCCAGTACTTC	CAIDRVWETQYF
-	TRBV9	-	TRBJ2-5	TGTGCCAGCAGCGTAGGAGGTCCGGTCCTGGAGACCCAGTACTTC	CASSVGGPVLETQYF
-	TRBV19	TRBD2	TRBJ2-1	TGTGCCAGTAGTGGGGCTAGCGGGGGCGGGGGGGAGCTACCCTACAATGAGCAGTTCTTC	CASSGASGGGGELPYNEQFF
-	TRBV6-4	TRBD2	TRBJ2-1	TGTGCCAGCAGTGCCAGACTAGCGGGAAACTACAATGAGCAGTTCTTC	CASSARLAGNYNEQFF
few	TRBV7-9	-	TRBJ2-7	TGTGCCAGCAGCTTTATGGAGGACGGGGGTGAGGACGAGCAGTACTTC	CASSFMEDGGEDEQYF
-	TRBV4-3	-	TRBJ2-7	TGCGCCAGCAGCCAACTCGGTCAGGGCTACGAGCAGTACTTC	CASSQLGQGYEQYF
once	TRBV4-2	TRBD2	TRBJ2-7	TGTGCCAGCAGCCAAGAACGAGGGGTAGCGGGAGCTTACGAGCAGTACTTC	CASSQERGVAGAYEQYF
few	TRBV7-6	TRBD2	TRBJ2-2	TGTGCCAGCAGCCCCGCAACTAGCGGGAACACCGGGGAGCTGTTTTTT	CASSPATSGNTGELFF
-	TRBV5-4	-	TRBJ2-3	TGTGCCAGCAGCTATCCTAGCACAGATACGCAGTATTTT	CASSYPSTDTQYF
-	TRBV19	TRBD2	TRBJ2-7	TGTGCCAGTAGTCCTGAAGCGGGAGGGCCCTGCGAGCAGTACTTC	CASSPEAGGPCEQYF